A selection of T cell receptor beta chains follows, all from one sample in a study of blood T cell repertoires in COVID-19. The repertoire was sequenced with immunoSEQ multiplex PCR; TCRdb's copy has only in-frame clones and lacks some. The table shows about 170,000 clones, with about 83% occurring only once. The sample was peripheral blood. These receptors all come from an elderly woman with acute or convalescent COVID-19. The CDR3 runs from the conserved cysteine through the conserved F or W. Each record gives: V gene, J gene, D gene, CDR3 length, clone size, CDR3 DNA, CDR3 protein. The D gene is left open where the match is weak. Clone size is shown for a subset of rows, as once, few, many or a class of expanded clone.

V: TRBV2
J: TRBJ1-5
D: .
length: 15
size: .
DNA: TGTGCCAGCAGTGAAGACAGGTGGAGTAATCAGCCCCAGCATTTT
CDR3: CASSEDRWSNQPQHF

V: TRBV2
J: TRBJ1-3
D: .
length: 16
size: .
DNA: TGTGCCAGCAGTCTTAGAGACACAGCCTCTGGAAACACCATATATTTT
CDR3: CASSLRDTASGNTIYF

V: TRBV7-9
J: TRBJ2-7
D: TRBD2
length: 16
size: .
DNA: TGTGCCAGCAGCTCTACTAGCGGGGGATGGGTCTACGAGCAGTACTTC
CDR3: CASSSTSGGWVYEQYF

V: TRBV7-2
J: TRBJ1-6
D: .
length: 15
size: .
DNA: TGTGCCAGCAGCCAAGAGAGGGCAAGCAATTCACCCCTCCACTTT
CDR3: CASSQERASNSPLHF

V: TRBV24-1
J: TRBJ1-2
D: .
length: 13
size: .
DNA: TGTGCCACCAGTGATTCCAGGGTTAGCGGCTACACCTTC
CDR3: CATSDSRVSGYTF

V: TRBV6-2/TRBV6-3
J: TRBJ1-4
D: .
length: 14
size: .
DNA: TGTGCCAGCAGTTACGCGGGTTGGACTGAAAAACTGTTTTTT
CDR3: CASSYAGWTEKLFF

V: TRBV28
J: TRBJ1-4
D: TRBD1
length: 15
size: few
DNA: TGTGCCAGCAGTTCCACAGGGGGATTAGGTGAAAAACTGTTTTTT
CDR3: CASSSTGGLGEKLFF

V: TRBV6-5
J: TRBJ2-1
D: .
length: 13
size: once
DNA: TGTGCCTGCCTAAAAGGACTGTTCAATGAGCAGTTCTTC
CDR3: CACLKGLFNEQFF

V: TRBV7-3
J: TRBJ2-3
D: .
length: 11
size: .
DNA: TGTGCCAGCAGCGCAGGCCAAACGCAGTATTTT
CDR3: CASSAGQTQYF

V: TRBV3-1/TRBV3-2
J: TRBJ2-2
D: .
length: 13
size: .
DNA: TGTGCCAGCAGCCAGACGGGTCCCGGGGAGCTGTTTTTT
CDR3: CASSQTGPGELFF

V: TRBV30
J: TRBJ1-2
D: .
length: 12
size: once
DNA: TGTGCCTGGAGTCCCGTTTCCCATGGCTACACCTTC
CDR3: CAWSPVSHGYTF

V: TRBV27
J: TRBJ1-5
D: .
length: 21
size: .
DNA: TGTGCCAGCAGTTTTCCGACGGAACGACAGAAAGTTAATTATAGCAATCAGCCCCAGCATTTT
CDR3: CASSFPTERQKVNYSNQPQHF

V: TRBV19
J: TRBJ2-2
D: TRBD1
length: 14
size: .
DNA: TGTGCCAGTAAAACCGGGACAGTGGCCGGGGAGCTGTTTTTT
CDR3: CASKTGTVAGELFF

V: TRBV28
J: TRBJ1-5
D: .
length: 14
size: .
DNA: TGTGCCAGCAGTTTGGGGGGGAGGGATCAGCCCCAGCATTTT
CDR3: CASSLGGRDQPQHF

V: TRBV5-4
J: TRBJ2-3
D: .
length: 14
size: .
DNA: TGTGCCAGCAGGCCGGTAGGGGGCACAGATACGCAGTATTTT
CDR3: CASRPVGGTDTQYF

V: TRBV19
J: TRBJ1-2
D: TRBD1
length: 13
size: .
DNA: TGTGCCAGTAGTAGAACAGGGGATGTAAGCTACACCTTC
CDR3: CASSRTGDVSYTF

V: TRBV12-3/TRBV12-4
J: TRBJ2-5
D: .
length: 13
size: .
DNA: TGTGCCAGTCTTCAGGGGCGCCAAGAGACCCAGTACTTC
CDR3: CASLQGRQETQYF

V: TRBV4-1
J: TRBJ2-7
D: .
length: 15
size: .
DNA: TGCGCCAGCAGCCAAGATAACAGGAACCCCTACGAGCAGTACTTC
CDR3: CASSQDNRNPYEQYF

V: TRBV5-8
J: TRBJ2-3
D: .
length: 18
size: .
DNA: TGTGCCAGCAGCCACCCCCTGGGGGGAATTTGGGACACAGATACGCAGTATTTT
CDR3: CASSHPLGGIWDTDTQYF

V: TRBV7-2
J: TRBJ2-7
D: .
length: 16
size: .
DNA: TGTGCCAGCAGCTTAGCCGATACAGGGATAATCTACGAGCAGTACTTC
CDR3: CASSLADTGIIYEQYF

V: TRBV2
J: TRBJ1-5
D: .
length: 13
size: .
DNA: TGTGCCAGCAGTGACGCGGGCAATCAGCCCCAGCATTTT
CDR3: CASSDAGNQPQHF

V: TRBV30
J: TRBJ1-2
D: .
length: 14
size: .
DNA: TGTGCCTGGAGTGGGGAGGGAAATTACTATGGCTACACCTTC
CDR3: CAWSGEGNYYGYTF

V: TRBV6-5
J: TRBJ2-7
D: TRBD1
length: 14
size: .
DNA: TGTGCCAGCGCTACAGGGGGCCTTCCCTACGAGCAGTACTTC
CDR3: CASATGGLPYEQYF

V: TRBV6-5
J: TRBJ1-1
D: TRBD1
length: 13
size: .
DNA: TGTGCCAGCAAGCAGGGGGGGAACACTGAAGCTTTCTTT
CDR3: CASKQGGNTEAFF

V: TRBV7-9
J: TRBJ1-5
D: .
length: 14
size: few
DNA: TGTGCCAGCAGCCCTGACAATAGCAATCAGCCCCAGCATTTT
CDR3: CASSPDNSNQPQHF

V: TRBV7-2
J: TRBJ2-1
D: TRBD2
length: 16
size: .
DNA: TGTGCCAGCAGCCCACCGGGACTAGCGGGGACCAATGAGCAGTTCTTC
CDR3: CASSPPGLAGTNEQFF

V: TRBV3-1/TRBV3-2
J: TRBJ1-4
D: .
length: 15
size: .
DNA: TGTGCCAGCAGCCCGCCGGTGTCAGCGAATGAAAAACTGTTTTTT
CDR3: CASSPPVSANEKLFF

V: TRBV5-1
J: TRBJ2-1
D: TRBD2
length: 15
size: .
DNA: TGCGCCAGCAGCTCCGCGGGGGGTTCCTACAATGAGCAGTTCTTC
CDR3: CASSSAGGSYNEQFF

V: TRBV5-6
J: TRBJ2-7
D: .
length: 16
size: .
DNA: TGTGCCAGCAGATCCACTCTCCGGGGGTTCGGGTACGAGCAGTACTTC
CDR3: CASRSTLRGFGYEQYF

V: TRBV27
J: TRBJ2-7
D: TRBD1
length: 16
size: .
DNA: TGTGCCAGCAGGGGACAGGGGATCCGTTCCTCCTACGAGCAGTACTTC
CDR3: CASRGQGIRSSYEQYF

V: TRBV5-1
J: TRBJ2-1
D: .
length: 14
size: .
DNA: TGCGCCAGCAGCTTGGGGGCAGTAAGGGGTGAGCAGTTCTTC
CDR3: CASSLGAVRGEQFF

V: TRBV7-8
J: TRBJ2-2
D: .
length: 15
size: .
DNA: TGTGCCAGCAGCTTACGGGAACAGTACACCGGGGAGCTGTTTTTT
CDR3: CASSLREQYTGELFF

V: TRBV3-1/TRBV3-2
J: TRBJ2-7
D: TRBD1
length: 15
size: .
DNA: TGTGCCAGCAGCCAAGATGGGACAGGGGGTAACGAGCAGTACTTC
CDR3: CASSQDGTGGNEQYF

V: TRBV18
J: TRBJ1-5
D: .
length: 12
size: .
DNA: TGTGCCAGCTCAGCTCAGGGATCGTCCCAGCATTTT
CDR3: CASSAQGSSQHF

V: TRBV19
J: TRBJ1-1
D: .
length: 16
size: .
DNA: TGTGCCAGTAGCGGCGCGGGGCAGGGTGGGTTCACTGAAGCTTTCTTT
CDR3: CASSGAGQGGFTEAFF

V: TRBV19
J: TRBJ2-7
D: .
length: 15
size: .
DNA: TGTGCCAGTAGTATAGATCGGGCCGGACTCTACGAGCAGTACTTC
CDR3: CASSIDRAGLYEQYF

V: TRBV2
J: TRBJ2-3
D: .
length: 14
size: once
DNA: TGTGCCAGCAGTGTGGGAGTAATGACAGATACGCAGTATTTT
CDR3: CASSVGVMTDTQYF

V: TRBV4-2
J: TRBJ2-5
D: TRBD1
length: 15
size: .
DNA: TGTGCCAGCAGCCAAGATTTACAGGGGCACGGGACCCAGTACTTC
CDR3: CASSQDLQGHGTQYF

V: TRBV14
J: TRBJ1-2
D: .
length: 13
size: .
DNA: TGTGCCAGCAGCCAAGTGGGCAGCTATGGCTACACCTTC
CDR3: CASSQVGSYGYTF

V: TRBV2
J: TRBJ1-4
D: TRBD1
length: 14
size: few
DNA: TGTGCCAGCAGTCTGGGCCAGGGGGCGCGGCAACTGTTTTTT
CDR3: CASSLGQGARQLFF

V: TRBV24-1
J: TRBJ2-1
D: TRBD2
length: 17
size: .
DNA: TGTGCCACCAGTGACCGCGGGACTAGCGGACTCGACAATGAGCAGTTCTTC
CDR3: CATSDRGTSGLDNEQFF

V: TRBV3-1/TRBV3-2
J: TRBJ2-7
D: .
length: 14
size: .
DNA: TGTGCCAGCAGCCAACAGGGGATGCCCTACGAGCAGTACTTC
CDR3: CASSQQGMPYEQYF